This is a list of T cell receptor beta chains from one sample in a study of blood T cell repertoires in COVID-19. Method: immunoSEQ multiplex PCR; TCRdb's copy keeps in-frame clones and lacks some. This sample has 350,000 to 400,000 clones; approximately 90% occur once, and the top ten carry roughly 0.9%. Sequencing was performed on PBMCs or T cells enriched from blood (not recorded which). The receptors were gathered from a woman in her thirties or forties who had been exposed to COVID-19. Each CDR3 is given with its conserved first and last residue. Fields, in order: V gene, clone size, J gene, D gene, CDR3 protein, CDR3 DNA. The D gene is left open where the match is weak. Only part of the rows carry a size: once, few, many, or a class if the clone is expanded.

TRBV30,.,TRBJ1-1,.,CAWNRNTEAFF,TGTGCCTGGAACAGGAACACTGAAGCTTTCTTT
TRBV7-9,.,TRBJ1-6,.,CASSAPVRGSNNSPLHF,TGTGCCAGCAGCGCCCCTGTCAGAGGGAGCAATAATTCACCCCTCCACTTT
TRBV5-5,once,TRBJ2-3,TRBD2,CASSPRTYGGTSTDTQYF,TGTGCCAGCAGCCCCAGGACGTACGGGGGGACTAGCACAGATACGCAGTATTTT
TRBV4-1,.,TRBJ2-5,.,CASSQSLGVQTDQYF,TGCGCCAGCAGCCAATCCCTAGGGGTTCAGACCGACCAGTACTTC
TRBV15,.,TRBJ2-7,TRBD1,CATSGTGGAVYEQYF,TGTGCCACCAGCGGCACAGGGGGCGCCGTCTACGAGCAGTACTTC
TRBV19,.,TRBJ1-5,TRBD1,CASSLGTGEGAQHF,TGTGCCAGTAGTCTCGGGACAGGGGAGGGGGCCCAGCATTTT
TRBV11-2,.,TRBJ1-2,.,CASSLTDTYGYTF,TGTGCCAGCAGCTTAACGGACACATATGGCTACACCTTC
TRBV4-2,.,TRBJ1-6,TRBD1,CASSQFFYRGQTRSRLLALHF,TGTGCCAGCAGCCAATTTTTTTACCGGGGACAGACCCGATCCCGATTGTTGGCCCTCCACTTT
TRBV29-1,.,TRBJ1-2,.,CSVPDSYGYTF,TGCAGCGTCCCTGACAGCTATGGCTACACCTTC
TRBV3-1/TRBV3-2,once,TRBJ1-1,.,CASSQGRGTEAFF,TGTGCCAGCAGCCAAGGGCGAGGGACTGAAGCTTTCTTT
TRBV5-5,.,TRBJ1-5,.,CASSWLPGDNQPQHF,TGTGCCAGCAGCTGGCTCCCAGGGGATAATCAGCCCCAGCATTTT
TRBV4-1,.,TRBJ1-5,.,CASSQLTGGSNQPQHF,TGCGCCAGCAGCCAGCTCACAGGTGGTAGCAATCAGCCCCAGCATTTT
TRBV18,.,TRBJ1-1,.,CASSPRGVYTEAFF,TGTGCCAGCTCACCACGGGGAGTATACACTGAAGCTTTCTTT
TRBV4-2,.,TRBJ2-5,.,CASSQELGAGETQYF,TGTGCCAGCAGCCAAGAATTGGGGGCCGGGGAGACCCAGTACTTC
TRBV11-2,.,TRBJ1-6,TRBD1,CASSPRRQGANSPLHF,TGTGCCAGCAGCCCCCGCCGACAGGGGGCTAATTCACCCCTCCACTTT
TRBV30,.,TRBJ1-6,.,CAWNKAGSYNSPLHF,TGTGCCTGGAATAAAGCGGGGTCCTATAATTCACCCCTCCACTTT
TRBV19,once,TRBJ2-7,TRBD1,CASRFGQGPSYEQYF,TGTGCCAGTAGGTTCGGACAGGGGCCATCCTACGAGCAGTACTTC
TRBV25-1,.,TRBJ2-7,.,CASSFRGTYEQYF,TGTGCCAGCAGCTTCCGGGGTACCTACGAGCAGTACTTC
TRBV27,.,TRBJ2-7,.,CASSFGAEQYF,TGTGCCAGCAGTTTTGGAGCGGAGCAGTACTTC
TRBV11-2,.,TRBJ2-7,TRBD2,CASSSRTSGGGNEQYF,TGTGCCAGCAGCTCTCGGACTAGCGGAGGGGGAAACGAGCAGTACTTC
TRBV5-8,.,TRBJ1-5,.,CASSSGDQPQHF,TGTGCCAGCAGCTCAGGGGATCAGCCCCAGCATTTT
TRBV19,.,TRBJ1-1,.,CASSIGFGGMNTEAFF,TGTGCCAGTAGTATTGGTTTCGGGGGTATGAACACTGAAGCTTTCTTT
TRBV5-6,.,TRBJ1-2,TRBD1,CASSLGTGGNYGYTF,TGTGCCAGCAGCTTGGGGACAGGGGGTAACTATGGCTACACCTTC
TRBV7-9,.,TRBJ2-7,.,CASSLGVPYEQYF,TGTGCCAGCAGCTTAGGAGTTCCCTACGAGCAGTACTTC
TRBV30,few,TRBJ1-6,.,CAWKGEGHPNSPLHF,TGTGCCTGGAAAGGGGAGGGTCATCCCAATTCACCCCTCCACTTT
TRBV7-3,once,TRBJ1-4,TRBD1,CASRPGTGATNEKLFF,TGTGCCAGCAGACCCGGGACAGGAGCAACTAATGAAAAACTGTTTTTT
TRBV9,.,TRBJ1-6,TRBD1,CASSEQGKGSPLHF,TGTGCCAGCAGCGAACAGGGGAAGGGGTCACCCCTCCACTTT
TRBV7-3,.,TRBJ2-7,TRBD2,CASSPGRGETYEQYF,TGTGCCAGCAGTCCCGGGAGGGGGGAGACCTACGAGCAGTACTTC
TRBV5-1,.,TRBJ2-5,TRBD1,CASSPGGLQETQYF,TGCGCCAGCAGCCCAGGGGGCCTACAAGAGACCCAGTACTTC
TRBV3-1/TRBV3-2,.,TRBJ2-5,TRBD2,CASSRVAGGPYETQYF,TGTGCCAGCAGCCGAGTAGCGGGGGGGCCGTACGAGACCCAGTACTTC
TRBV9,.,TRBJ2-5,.,CASSARGDLLSGETQYF,TGTGCCAGCAGCGCCAGGGGAGACCTCCTGAGCGGAGAGACCCAGTACTTC
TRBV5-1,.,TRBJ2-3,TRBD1,CASSLAGTGGDTQYF,TGCGCCAGCAGCCTGGCCGGGACAGGGGGAGATACGCAGTATTTT
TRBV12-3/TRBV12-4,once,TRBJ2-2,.,CASSSSGTGELFF,TGTGCCAGCAGTTCGTCGGGGACCGGGGAGCTGTTTTTT
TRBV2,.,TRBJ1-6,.,CASRTDLGSPLHF,TGTGCCAGCCGGACAGATTTAGGTTCACCCCTCCACTTT
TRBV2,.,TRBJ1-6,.,CASSEGIGGRNSPLHF,TGTGCCAGCAGCGAGGGGATTGGGGGGAGAAATTCACCCCTCCACTTT
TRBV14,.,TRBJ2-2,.,CASSQAGFTGELFF,TGTGCCAGCAGCCAAGCCGGGTTCACCGGGGAGCTGTTTTTT
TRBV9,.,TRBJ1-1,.,CASSVDQGSGGAFF,TGTGCCAGCAGCGTAGATCAGGGTTCCGGGGGAGCTTTCTTT
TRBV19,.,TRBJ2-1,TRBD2,CASTVGGSSYNEQFF,TGTGCCAGTACGGTGGGGGGGAGCTCCTACAATGAGCAGTTCTTC
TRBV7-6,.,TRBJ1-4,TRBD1,CASSLVGTGPEKLFF,TGTGCCAGCAGCTTAGTGGGGACAGGGCCCGAAAAACTGTTTTTT
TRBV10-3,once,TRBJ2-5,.,CAISEERDQETQYF,TGTGCCATCAGTGAGGAGAGGGACCAAGAGACCCAGTACTTC
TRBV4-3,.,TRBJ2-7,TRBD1,CASSPSGTGSYEQYF,TGCGCCAGCAGCCCGTCGGGGACAGGATCCTACGAGCAGTACTTC
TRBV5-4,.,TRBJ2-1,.,CASSPRVGYEQFF,TGTGCCAGCAGCCCTCGCGTGGGCTATGAGCAGTTCTTC
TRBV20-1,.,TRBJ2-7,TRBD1,CSASPPRQGSYEQYF,TGCAGTGCTAGTCCCCCTAGACAGGGGAGCTACGAGCAGTACTTC
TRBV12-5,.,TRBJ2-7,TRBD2,CATDGTSGVGQYF,TGTGCTACCGATGGGACTAGCGGGGTAGGGCAGTACTTC
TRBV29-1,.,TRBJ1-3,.,CSVGGTESGNTIYF,TGCAGCGTTGGTGGAACAGAATCTGGAAACACCATATATTTT
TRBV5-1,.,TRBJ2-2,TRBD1,CASSLVTGESGELFF,TGCGCCAGCAGCTTGGTGACAGGGGAATCCGGGGAGCTGTTTTTT
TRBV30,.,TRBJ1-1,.,CAWAGRTEAFF,TGTGCCTGGGCGGGGAGAACTGAAGCTTTCTTT
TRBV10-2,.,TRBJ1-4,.,CATRAGNEKLFF,TGCGCCACCCGGGCAGGGAATGAAAAACTGTTTTTT
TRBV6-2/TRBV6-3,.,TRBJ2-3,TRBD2,CASSSGGPADTQYF,TGTGCCAGCAGTTCGGGAGGCCCCGCAGATACGCAGTATTTT
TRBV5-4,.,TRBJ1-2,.,CASSLTDRVNYGYTF,TGTGCCAGCAGCTTGACTGACAGAGTAAACTATGGCTACACCTTC
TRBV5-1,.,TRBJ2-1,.,CATSGNVGVNEQFF,TGCGCCACCTCGGGGAATGTCGGAGTTAATGAGCAGTTCTTC
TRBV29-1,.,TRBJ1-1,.,CSVGAPGRLNTEAFF,TGCAGCGTTGGGGCCCCCGGCAGACTGAACACTGAAGCTTTCTTT
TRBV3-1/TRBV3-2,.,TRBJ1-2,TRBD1,CASSPRQGPYQNYGYTF,TGTGCCAGCAGCCCCCGACAGGGTCCCTATCAAAACTATGGCTACACCTTC
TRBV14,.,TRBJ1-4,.,CASSQRTGLTNEKLFF,TGTGCCAGCAGCCAAAGAACGGGACTTACCAATGAAAAACTGTTTTTT
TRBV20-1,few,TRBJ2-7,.,CSASYSYEQYF,TGCAGTGCTAGTTACAGCTACGAGCAGTACTTC